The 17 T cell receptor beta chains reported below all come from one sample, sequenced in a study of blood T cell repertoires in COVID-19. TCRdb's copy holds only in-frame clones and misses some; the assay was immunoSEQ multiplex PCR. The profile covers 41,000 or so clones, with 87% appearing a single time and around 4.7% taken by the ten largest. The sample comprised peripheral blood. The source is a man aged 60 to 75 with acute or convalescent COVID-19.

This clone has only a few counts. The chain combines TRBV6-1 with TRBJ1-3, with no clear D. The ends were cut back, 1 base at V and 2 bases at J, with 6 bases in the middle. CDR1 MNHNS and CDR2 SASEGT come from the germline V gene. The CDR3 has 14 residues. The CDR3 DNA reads TGTGCCAGCAGTGAAGGGTCTACTGGAAACACCATATATTTT. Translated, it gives CASSEGSTGNTIYF.

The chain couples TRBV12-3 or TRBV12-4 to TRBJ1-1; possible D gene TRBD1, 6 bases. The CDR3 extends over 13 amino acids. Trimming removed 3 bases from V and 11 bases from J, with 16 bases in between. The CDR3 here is CASSFGQGRAAFF. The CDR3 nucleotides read TGTGCCAGCAGTTTCGGGCAGGGGCGAGCGGCTTTCTTT.

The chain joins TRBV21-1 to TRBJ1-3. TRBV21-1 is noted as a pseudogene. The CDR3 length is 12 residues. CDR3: CASSKEGGRDPF. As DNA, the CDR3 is TGTGCCAGCAGCAAAGAGGGAGGGAGAGACCCGTTT.

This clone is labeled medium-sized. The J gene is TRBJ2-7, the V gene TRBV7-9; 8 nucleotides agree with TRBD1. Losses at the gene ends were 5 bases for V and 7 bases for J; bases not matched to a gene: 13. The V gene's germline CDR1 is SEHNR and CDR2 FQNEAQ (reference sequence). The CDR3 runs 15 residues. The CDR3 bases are TGTGCCAGCAGCCCAAGGACAGGGCAGGTGACGGAGCAGTACTTC. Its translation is CASSPRTGQVTEQYF.

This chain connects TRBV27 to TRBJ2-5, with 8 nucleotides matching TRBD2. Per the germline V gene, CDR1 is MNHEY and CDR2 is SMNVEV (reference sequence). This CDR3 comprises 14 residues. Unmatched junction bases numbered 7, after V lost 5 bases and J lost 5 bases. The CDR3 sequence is CASSPGLADETQYF. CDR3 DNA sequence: TGTGCCAGCAGTCCAGGACTAGCCGATGAGACCCAGTACTTC.

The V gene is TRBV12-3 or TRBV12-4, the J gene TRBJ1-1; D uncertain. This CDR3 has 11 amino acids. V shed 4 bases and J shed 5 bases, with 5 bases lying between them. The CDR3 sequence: CASSYRTEAFF. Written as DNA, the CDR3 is TGTGCCAGCAGTTACAGAACTGAAGCTTTCTTT.

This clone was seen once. Here the CDR3 DNA reads TGTGCCAGTATGACCACCGGGACAGTGTTCAATCAGCCCCAGCATTTT. Translating it yields CASMTTGTVFNQPQHF. The chain joins TRBV6-6 to TRBJ1-5; 7 nucleotides line up with TRBD1. The germline CDR1 and CDR2 sequences are MNHNY and SVGAGI (reference sequence). V shed 9 bases and J 3 bases; nucleotides not matched to a gene: 14. CDR3 size: 16 residues.

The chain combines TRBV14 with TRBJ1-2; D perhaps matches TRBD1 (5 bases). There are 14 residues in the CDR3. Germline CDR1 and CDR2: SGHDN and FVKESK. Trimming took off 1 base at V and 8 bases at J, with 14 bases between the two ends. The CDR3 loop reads CASSQVTAGQGYTF. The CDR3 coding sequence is TGTGCCAGCAGCCAAGTTACTGCGGGGCAGGGCTACACCTTC.

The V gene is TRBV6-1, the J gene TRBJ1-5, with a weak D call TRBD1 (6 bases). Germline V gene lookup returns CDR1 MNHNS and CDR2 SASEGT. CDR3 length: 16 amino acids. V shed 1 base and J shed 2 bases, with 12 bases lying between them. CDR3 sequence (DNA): TGTGCCAGCAGTGAAGGATCCAGGGGAGGCAATCAGCCCCAGCATTTT. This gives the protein CASSEGSRGGNQPQHF.

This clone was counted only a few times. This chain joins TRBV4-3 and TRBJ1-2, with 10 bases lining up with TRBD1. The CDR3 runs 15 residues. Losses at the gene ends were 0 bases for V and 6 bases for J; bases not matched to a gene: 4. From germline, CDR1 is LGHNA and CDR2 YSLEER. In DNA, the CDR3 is TGCGCCAGCAGCCAAGATATTGGGACAGGGGATGGCTACACCTTC. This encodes CASSQDIGTGDGYTF.

The CDR3 nucleotides are TGTGCCTGCCCGACTAGCGGGGGGAGCTCCTACAATGAGCAGTTCTTC. Protein: CACPTSGGSSYNEQFF. This chain links TRBV30 with TRBJ2-1; 13 nucleotides match TRBD2. Trimming at V came to 6 bases and at J to 0 bases, leaving 5 bases not matched to a gene. The germline V gene has CDR1 GTSNPN and CDR2 SVGIG (reference sequence). The CDR3 covers 16 residues.

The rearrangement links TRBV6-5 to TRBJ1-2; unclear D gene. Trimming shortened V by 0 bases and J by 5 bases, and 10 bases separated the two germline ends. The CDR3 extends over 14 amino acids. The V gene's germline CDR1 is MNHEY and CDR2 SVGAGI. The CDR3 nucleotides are TGTGCCAGCAGTTACTCCCCTCCGGGGTATGGCTACACCTTC. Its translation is CASSYSPPGYGYTF.

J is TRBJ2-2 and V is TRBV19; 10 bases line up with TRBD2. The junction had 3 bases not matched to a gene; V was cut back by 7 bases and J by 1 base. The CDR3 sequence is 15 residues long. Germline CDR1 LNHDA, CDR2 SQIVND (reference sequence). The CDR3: CASKASGGNTGELFF. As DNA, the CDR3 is TGTGCCAGTAAGGCTAGCGGGGGGAACACCGGGGAGCTGTTTTTT.

DNA for the CDR3: TGTGCCAGCGGGGTTAGCGGCGCGCGAGGCTACACCTTC. It is translated as CASGVSGARGYTF. The J gene is TRBJ1-2, the V gene TRBV5-4; no reliable D call. There are 13 residues in the CDR3. Germline CDR1 reads SGHNT; CDR2 reads YYREEE (reference sequence). Trimming took off 7 bases at V and 8 bases at J, with 18 bases between the two ends.

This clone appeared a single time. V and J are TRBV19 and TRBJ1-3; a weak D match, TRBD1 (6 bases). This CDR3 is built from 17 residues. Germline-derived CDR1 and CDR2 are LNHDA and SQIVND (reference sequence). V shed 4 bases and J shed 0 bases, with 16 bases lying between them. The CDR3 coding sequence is TGTGCCAGTAGTACATACGGACAGCGAAGCTCTGGAAACACCATATATTTT. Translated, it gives CASSTYGQRSSGNTIYF.

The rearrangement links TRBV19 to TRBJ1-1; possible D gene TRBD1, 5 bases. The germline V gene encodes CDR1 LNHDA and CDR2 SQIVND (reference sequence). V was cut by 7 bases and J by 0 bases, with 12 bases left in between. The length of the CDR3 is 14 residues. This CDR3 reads CASNRQGMNTEAFF. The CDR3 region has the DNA TGTGCCAGTAATAGGCAGGGCATGAACACTGAAGCTTTCTTT. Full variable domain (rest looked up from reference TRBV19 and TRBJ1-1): DGGITQSPKYLFRKEGQNVTLSCEQNLNHDAMYWYRQDPGQGLRLIYYSQIVNDFQKGDIAEGYSVSREKKESFPLTVTSAQKNPTAFYLCASNRQGMNTEAFFGQGTRLTVV.

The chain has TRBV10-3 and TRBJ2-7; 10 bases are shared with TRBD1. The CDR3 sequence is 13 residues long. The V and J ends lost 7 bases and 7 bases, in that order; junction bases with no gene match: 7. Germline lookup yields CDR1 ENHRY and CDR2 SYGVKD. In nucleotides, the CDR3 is TGTGCCATCACCCCGACAGGGGGCGCGGAGCAGTACTTC. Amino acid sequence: CAITPTGGAEQYF.